A single sample gave rise to the 14 T cell receptor beta chains below, sequenced in a study of CD8+CD57+ T cells in acquired aplastic anemia. Researchers used genomic DNA as the template to profile TCR beta VDJ and CDR3. In TCRdb, the reads were re-called with MiXCR into one record per CDR3 protein. This table has hundreds of thousands of distinct CDR3 sequences, 65% to 80% appearing once. The material sequenced was sorted CD4+, CD8+, or CD8+CD57+ T cells (not recorded which) from PBMCs. The source is a human donor in good health, serving as a control.

This clonotype was seen a few times. Written as DNA, the CDR3 is TGTGCCTGGAAGATGGGTAGAAGCTCTGGAAACACCATATATTTT. Translating gives CAWKMGRSSGNTIYF. The chain carries TRBV30 and TRBJ1-3; no clear D. The germline gives CDR1 GTSNPN, CDR2 SVGIG (reference sequence). The V gene lost 4 bases and the J gene lost 0 bases, with 13 bases spanning the gap. The CDR3 consists of 15 residues.

The CDR3 region has the DNA TGTGCCAGCAGTTACTCGAGGGCCCAGGGCGTCTATGGCTACACCTTC. Translation gives CASSYSRAQGVYGYTF. V and J are TRBV6-5 and TRBJ1-2, with a tentative D call TRBD1 (5 bases). The CDR3 length is 16 residues. Trimming left V 0 bases short and J 4 bases short, with 15 bases between. CDR1 is MNHEY and CDR2 is SVGAGI in the germline V gene.

In this sample, this clonotype turned up once. At one end the junction does not follow the germline gene, possibly because of a read error. V usage is TRBV7-2 and J usage is TRBJ2-5; either TRBD1 or TRBD2 may fit D (5 bases each). From germline, CDR1 is SGHTA and CDR2 FQGNSA. This CDR3 is 13 amino acids long. CDR3 sequence: CASNPGPLGARQF. The CDR3 nucleotides read TGTGCCAGCAACCCCGGGCCTCTCGGGGCCCGCCAATTC.

This clonotype has just a few counts. The chain employs TRBV29-1 and TRBJ2-2; a weak D match, TRBD2 (6 bases). V lost 4 bases and J lost 7, with 16 bases in between. The CDR3 sequence is 14 residues long. CDR1 and CDR2 (germline): SQVTM, ANQGSEA. This CDR3 is CSVGGDGTRGELFF. DNA for the CDR3: TGCAGCGTTGGGGGGGACGGGACTCGCGGGGAGCTGTTTTTT.

V usage is TRBV20-1 and J usage is TRBJ1-2, with unresolved D. The CDR3 has 14 amino acids. The V gene's germline CDR1 is DFQATT and CDR2 SNEGSKA (reference sequence). V was cut by 3 bases and J by 6 bases, with 17 bases left in between. DNA for the CDR3: TGCAGTGCTAGCTTGATCACCGGGGAGCATGGCTACACCTTC. This encodes CSASLITGEHGYTF.

This clonotype was observed many times. The CDR3: CASSEWGNEQFF. CDR3 nucleotide sequence: TGCGCCAGCAGTGAGTGGGGGAATGAGCAGTTCTTC. V usage is TRBV10-2 and J usage is TRBJ2-1; D may correspond to TRBD1 or TRBD2 (5 bases each). The V end lost 1 base, the J end lost 7 bases, and 5 bases lay between the germline ends. This CDR3 spans 12 amino acids. CDR1 is WSHSY and CDR2 is SAAADI in the germline V gene.

A note on this clonotype: This CDR3 fails to terminate in the conserved phenylalanine or tryptophan, so it likely reflects a read error. The DNA is left out, because the CDR3 cannot be placed on it with certainty; the CDR3 is given as TCRdb lists it. The CDR3 loop is CASSRGSDVPRG. The chain links TRBV7-8 to TRBJ1-6; the DNA was not compared with TRBD1, the D call given in the table. The CDR3 comprises 12 residues, both ends counted. Germline assignment: CDR1 SGHVS and CDR2 FQNEAQ.

A remark on this clonotype: This likely comes from a read error, as the CDR3 has no conserved phenylalanine or tryptophan at its end. The limits of the CDR3 on the DNA are not certain, so only TCRdb's listed CDR3 is given. The chain carries TRBV7-2 and TRBJ1-1. The germline V gene has CDR1 SGHTA and CDR2 FQGNSA. Inclusive of both ends, the CDR3 amounts to 13 amino acids. The chain's CDR3 is CASSATGSSYEQY.

This clonotype was detected only once. The V call is TRBV7-2, the J call TRBJ2-2; D remains ambiguous. Between the trimmed V and J ends, which lost 2 bases and 1 base, there was a span of 11 bases. The CDR3 runs to 16 residues. Germline CDR1 is SGHTA and CDR2 is FQGNSA. The CDR3 DNA is TGTGCCAGCAGCTTAAGGTTAGCACGGAACACCGGGGAGCTGTTTTTT. The encoded protein is CASSLRLARNTGELFF.

Only one count was recorded for this clonotype. The chain employs TRBV5-1 and TRBJ2-3, with 8 bases aligning to TRBD2. V trimming: 4 bases; J trimming: 0 bases; junction bases outside the gene matches: 4. Germline CDR1 is SGHRS and CDR2 is YFSETQ. This CDR3 comprises 15 residues. The CDR3 bases are TGCGCCAGCAGCAACGGGGGGGCTAGCACAGATACGCAGTATTTT. Translated, it gives CASSNGGASTDTQYF.

A note on this clonotype: As the CDR3 is not closed by the conserved phenylalanine or tryptophan, this likely results from a read error. It is unclear where the CDR3 begins or ends on the DNA, so no DNA is shown, and the CDR3 is as TCRdb lists it. The chain uses TRBV7-2 and TRBJ2-7; the table gives TRBD1 as D, unverified against the DNA. The CDR3 spans 12 amino acids, including both terminal residues. CDR1 is SGHTA and CDR2 is FQGNSA in the germline V gene. The chain's CDR3 is CASRTDRAEQCL.

In its sample, this clonotype was seen a few times. This chain links TRBV25-1 with TRBJ2-7; weak D call: TRBD2 (5 bases). The germline V gene encodes CDR1 MGHDK and CDR2 SYGVNS. This CDR3 has 16 residues. Trimming took off 2 bases at V and 5 bases at J, with 19 bases between the two ends. DNA for the CDR3: TGTGCCAGCAGTGAAATTGGAGGAGTCCTAAGGAACGAGCAGTACTTC. It is translated as CASSEIGGVLRNEQYF.

The chain combines TRBV20-1 with TRBJ1-6; D is undetermined. Germline V lookup: CDR1 DFQATT, CDR2 SNEGSKA (reference sequence). Trimming shortened V by 3 bases and J by 10 bases, and 13 bases separated the two germline ends. The CDR3 is 13 amino acids. CDR3 residues: CSASEEVASPLHF. DNA of the CDR3: TGCAGTGCTAGCGAAGAAGTGGCGTCACCCCTCCACTTT.

The gene calls are TRBV10-3 and TRBJ2-7; D possibly corresponds to TRBD1 (6 bases). Germline CDR1 reads ENHRY; CDR2 reads SYGVKD. The V gene lost 2 bases and the J gene lost 1 base, with 15 bases spanning the gap. This CDR3 is built from 16 residues. Written as DNA, the CDR3 is TGTGCCATCAGTGAGCCTGGACTGGACAGATCCTACGAGCAGTACTTC. This encodes CAISEPGLDRSYEQYF.